Listed below are T cell receptor beta chains from one sample, sequenced in a study of T cells of healthy individuals. Each CDR3 protein gets one entry after TCRdb re-called the 5' RACE reads with MiXCR. The table lists more than 85,000 distinct CDR3 sequences, approximately 18% of them singletons. Source of these receptors: a human donor in good health. Both conserved end residues are part of each CDR3. The D gene is left open where the match is weak. Clone size, where shown, is once, few, many, or a class for clones that have expanded.

J: TRBJ2-1; size: NA; D: NA; V: TRBV7-2; CDR3: CASSLVGQGNYNEQFF; DNA: TGTGCCAGCAGCTTAGTTGGGCAGGGGAACTACAATGAGCAGTTCTTC
J: TRBJ1-1; size: NA; D: NA; V: TRBV10-3; CDR3: CAITPSQMRDTEAFF; DNA: TGTGCCATCACTCCAAGCCAGATGAGAGACACTGAAGCTTTCTTT
J: TRBJ2-7; size: NA; D: NA; V: TRBV9; CDR3: CASSVGQDYEQYF; DNA: TGTGCCAGCAGCGTAGGGCAGGACTACGAGCAGTACTTC
J: TRBJ2-7; size: few; D: TRBD1; V: TRBV9; CDR3: CASSVEGQGNYEQYF; DNA: TGTGCCAGCAGCGTAGAGGGACAGGGGAACTACGAGCAGTACTTC
J: TRBJ1-2; size: few; D: NA; V: TRBV24-1; CDR3: CATSDFGDGYTF; DNA: TGTGCCACCAGTGATTTCGGTGACGGCTACACCTTC
J: TRBJ2-3; size: NA; D: TRBD2; V: TRBV6-1; CDR3: CASSVTSNTQYF; DNA: TGTGCCAGCAGTGTGACTAGCAATACGCAGTATTTT
J: TRBJ2-1; size: few; D: NA; V: TRBV20-1; CDR3: CSARVGGRSYNEQFF; DNA: TGCAGTGCTAGAGTGGGCGGACGAAGCTACAATGAGCAGTTCTTC
J: TRBJ1-2; size: few; D: TRBD1; V: TRBV20-1; CDR3: CSARDTRGGGGYTF; DNA: TGCAGTGCTAGGGATACCAGGGGGGGGGGTGGCTACACCTTC
J: TRBJ2-5; size: once; D: NA; V: TRBV10-3; CDR3: CAISRAGEKETQYF; DNA: TGTGCCATCAGTAGGGCTGGGGAGAAAGAGACCCAGTACTTC
J: TRBJ1-2; size: NA; D: TRBD1; V: TRBV7-9; CDR3: CASSLGGTGAYGYTF; DNA: TGTGCCAGCAGCTTAGGTGGTACAGGGGCGTATGGCTACACCTTC
J: TRBJ1-1; size: many; D: NA; V: TRBV28; CDR3: CASSLTQGNTEAFF; DNA: TGTGCCAGCAGTCTGACCCAGGGCAACACTGAAGCTTTCTTT
J: TRBJ2-1; size: NA; D: TRBD2; V: TRBV7-9; CDR3: CASSPTRSSGSSYNEQFF; DNA: TGTGCCAGCAGCCCCACCCGCTCAAGCGGGAGCTCCTACAATGAGCAGTTCTTC
J: TRBJ2-2; size: NA; D: NA; V: TRBV6-6; CDR3: CASSYITNTGELFF; DNA: TGTGCCAGCAGTTACATTACAAACACCGGGGAGCTGTTTTTT
J: TRBJ2-3; size: many; D: NA; V: TRBV4-3; CDR3: CASSQGHRGTQYF; DNA: TGCGCCAGCAGCCAAGGTCACCGCGGTACGCAGTATTTT
J: TRBJ2-7; size: NA; D: NA; V: TRBV3-1; CDR3: CASSQATYEQYF; DNA: TGTGCCAGCAGCCAGGCGACCTACGAGCAGTACTTC
J: TRBJ1-1; size: few; D: NA; V: TRBV4-1; CDR3: CASSQDGAEAFF; DNA: TGCGCCAGCAGCCAAGACGGGGCCGAGGCTTTCTTT
J: TRBJ2-5; size: few; D: NA; V: TRBV9; CDR3: CASSEDGGAQSKTQYF; DNA: TGTGCCAGCAGCGAGGATGGGGGGGCACAAAGCAAGACCCAGTACTTC
J: TRBJ1-1; size: many; D: NA; V: TRBV12-3/TRBV12-4; CDR3: CASSYPETEAFF; DNA: TGTGCCAGCAGTTACCCAGAGACTGAAGCTTTCTTT
J: TRBJ1-2; size: few; D: NA; V: TRBV5-1; CDR3: CASSLGDTRGYTF; DNA: TGCGCCAGCAGCTTGGGGGACACTCGAGGCTACACCTTC
J: TRBJ2-1; size: many; D: NA; V: TRBV24-1; CDR3: CATSDPITSSYNEQFF; DNA: TGTGCCACCAGTGACCCGATCACTAGCTCCTACAATGAGCAGTTCTTC
J: TRBJ1-3; size: many; D: NA; V: TRBV4-1; CDR3: CASSQDRGEGSSGNTIYF; DNA: TGCGCCAGCAGCCAAGATCGGGGGGAGGGAAGCTCTGGAAACACCATATATTTT
J: TRBJ1-5; size: few; D: NA; V: TRBV6-2/TRBV6-3; CDR3: CASTTGGQPQHF; DNA: TGTGCCAGCACCACAGGAGGTCAGCCCCAGCATTTT
J: TRBJ2-3; size: once; D: NA; V: TRBV2; CDR3: CADRARGGGADTQYF; DNA: TGTGCCGACCGAGCCAGGGGGGGGGGCGCAGATACGCAGTATTTT
J: TRBJ2-7; size: NA; D: NA; V: TRBV6-2/TRBV6-3; CDR3: CASSQGGEIYEQYF; DNA: TGTGCCAGCAGTCAAGGGGGGGAAATCTACGAGCAGTACTTC
J: TRBJ1-5; size: many; D: TRBD1; V: TRBV12-3/TRBV12-4; CDR3: CASRGTGHQPQHF; DNA: TGTGCCAGCCGTGGGACAGGGCATCAGCCCCAGCATTTT
J: TRBJ2-6; size: many; D: NA; V: TRBV7-9; CDR3: CASSLGVTGSTFSGANVLTF; DNA: TGTGCCAGCAGCTTGGGGGTAACAGGTAGTACTTTCTCTGGGGCCAACGTCCTGACTTTC
J: TRBJ2-5; size: few; D: NA; V: TRBV28; CDR3: CASSSFIRETQYF; DNA: TGTGCCAGCAGTTCCTTCATCCGGGAGACCCAGTACTTC
J: TRBJ1-3; size: few; D: TRBD1; V: TRBV28; CDR3: CASSPTGATGNTIYF; DNA: TGTGCCAGCAGTCCAACAGGGGCGACTGGAAACACCATATATTTT
J: TRBJ2-5; size: few; D: TRBD1; V: TRBV20-1; CDR3: CSARDWTGEGETQYF; DNA: TGCAGTGCTAGAGATTGGACAGGGGAAGGAGAGACCCAGTACTTC
J: TRBJ1-5; size: NA; D: TRBD1; V: TRBV6-5; CDR3: CASGRTGWDQPQHF; DNA: TGTGCCTCAGGGAGGACAGGGTGGGATCAGCCCCAGCATTTT
J: TRBJ2-1; size: NA; D: TRBD2; V: TRBV4-1; CDR3: CASSQGGTTNNEQFF; DNA: TGCGCCAGCAGCCAGGGAGGGACTACCAACAATGAGCAGTTCTTC
J: TRBJ2-7; size: few; D: NA; V: TRBV6-1; CDR3: CASSGGRIDEQYF; DNA: TGTGCCAGCAGTGGGGGGCGAATAGACGAGCAGTACTTC
J: TRBJ2-3; size: NA; D: NA; V: TRBV6-4; CDR3: CASSQTGSGVDTQYF; DNA: TGTGCCAGCAGTCAAACGGGCTCGGGTGTAGATACGCAGTATTTT
J: TRBJ2-3; size: NA; D: NA; V: TRBV7-2; CDR3: CASSLRSRASTDTQYF; DNA: TGTGCCAGCAGCTTAAGGTCTAGAGCTAGCACAGATACGCAGTATTTT
J: TRBJ2-2; size: few; D: NA; V: TRBV7-2; CDR3: CASSSRAGPGELFF; DNA: TGTGCCAGCAGCTCGCGAGCAGGCCCCGGGGAGCTGTTTTTT
J: TRBJ2-1; size: many; D: TRBD2; V: TRBV20-1; CDR3: CSAGTGGKGNEQFF; DNA: TGCAGTGCCGGAACCGGGGGGAAGGGCAATGAGCAGTTCTTC